This TCR beta chain was recovered during a study of T cell repertoires in cytomegalovirus infection. The study, taken as a whole, reports: Dominating the ex vivo response were HLA-C-restricted CMV-specific TCR beta clonotypes. Carriers of CMV plus the relevant HLA were identified by cumulative public TCR beta family frequency.

TCRdb independently ran MiXCR on the reads; one entry per CDR3 protein. The sample lists some 920,000 distinct CDR3 sequences; 30% to 40% were seen once. To note about this clonotype: Its antigen is unknown.

This specimen consisted of cultured CD8+ T cells from PBMCs, obtained from culture after CMV antigen stimulation. The receptor's source is a human donor in good health (CMV status not recorded). Some clones in this sample may be carry-over from other donors' samples.

This CDR3 reads CASKSGRGAYEQYF. In DNA, the CDR3 is TGTGCCAGTAAGTCAGGCCGGGGGGCCTACGAGCAGTACTTC. The J gene is TRBJ2-7, the V gene TRBV19; 7 positions agree with TRBD2. This CDR3 comprises 14 residues. Losses at the gene ends were 7 bases for V and 2 bases for J; bases not matched to a gene: 8. The germline V gene encodes CDR1 LNHDA and CDR2 SQIVND (reference sequence). Supplemented by reference TRBV19 and TRBJ2-7, the full variable domain reads DGGITQSPKYLFRKEGQNVTLSCEQNLNHDAMYWYRQDPGQGLRLIYYSQIVNDFQKGDIAEGYSVSREKKESFPLTVTSAQKNPTAFYLCASKSGRGAYEQYFGPGTRLTVT.